The following is a T cell receptor beta chain sequence with its context. Its cognate antigen is unknown. Donors came from a validation cohort of 90 to 150 subjects, distinct from the first 666-subject cohort. This sample was included in a study of cytomegalovirus exposure and HLA in healthy donors. General observations from the study: A list of approximately 160 TCR beta chains associated with cytomegalovirus was given.

V was cut by 1 base and J by 0 bases, with 11 bases left in between. CDR1 is SGHAT and CDR2 is FQNNGV in the germline V gene. This CDR3 has 16 amino acids. This table comes from immunoSEQ multiplex PCR, and its TCRdb copy is limited to in-frame clones, with some not included. Of tens of thousands of clones in the sample, around 90% were seen once. Sequenced input: PBMCs. This TCR was recovered from a man younger than 40 in good health and CMV-seronegative. The chain combines TRBV11-2 with TRBJ2-3; D perhaps matches TRBD2 (6 bases). Written as DNA, the CDR3 is TGTGCCAGCAGCTTAGTCCGGGGAGGAAGCACAGATACGCAGTATTTT. As protein: CASSLVRGGSTDTQYF.